Each of the 20 T cell receptor beta chains below was sequenced from the same sample in a study of blood T cells in healthy people across ages. Alongside a J-beta primer mix, a sample-barcoded 5' primer served in a second PCR lasting roughly 6 to 12 cycles. TCRdb reprocessed the 5' RACE reads via MiXCR and lists one record per CDR3 protein. The data show approximately 810,000 distinct CDR3 sequences, with about 30% seen just once and 17% held by the top ten. The sample consisted of blood. The receptors were gathered from an elderly woman in good health.

About this clonotype itself: A read error may account for a junction end that differs from germline. The chain combines TRBV9 with TRBJ1-4, with D possibly being TRBD1 (5 bases). The CDR3 covers 14 residues. Germline V gene lookup returns CDR1 SGDLS and CDR2 YYNGEE. The CDR3 DNA is TGTGCCGGCAGCACCGGGACCACTAATGAAAAACTGTTTTTT. Protein sequence: CAGSTGTTNEKLFF. Full variable domain (remainder filled in from reference TRBV9 and TRBJ1-4): DSGVTQTPKHLITATGQRVTLRCSPRSGDLSVYWYQQSLDQGLQFLIQYYNGEERAKGNILERFSAQQFPDLHSELNLSSLELGDSALYFCAGSTGTTNEKLFFGSGTQLSVL.

This rearrangement joins TRBV10-3 to TRBJ1-2; 7 bases fit TRBD1. Trimming removed 5 bases from V and 3 bases from J; junction bases left unmatched: 9. Per germline, CDR1 ENHRY and CDR2 SYGVKD. This CDR3 spans 15 amino acids. The CDR3 protein is CAISLRGDRYYGYTF. The CDR3 nucleotides are TGTGCCATCAGTCTCAGGGGGGACCGCTACTATGGCTACACCTTC.

The rearrangement links TRBV14 to TRBJ2-6, with 8 bases fitting TRBD1. Germline CDR1 SGHDN, CDR2 FVKESK. The CDR3 runs 18 residues. V lost 8 bases to trimming and J lost 0 bases; unmatched junction nucleotides: 12. This CDR3 reads CASGKTGAGSSGANVLTF. The CDR3 DNA reads TGTGCCAGCGGAAAGACAGGGGCGGGAAGCTCTGGGGCCAACGTCCTGACTTTC. Complete variable domain (other parts from reference TRBV14 and TRBJ2-6): EAGVTQFPSHSVIEKGQTVTLRCDPISGHDNLYWYRRVMGKEIKFLLHFVKESKQDESGMPNNRFLAERTGGTYSTLKVQPAELEDSGVYFCASGKTGAGSSGANVLTFGAGSRLTVL.

To note about this clonotype: A read error is possible here, since a much larger clone lies one base away. The chain links TRBV20-1 to TRBJ1-2, with a tentative D call TRBD1 (6 bases). The CDR3 contains 12 residues. The germline gives CDR1 DFQATT, CDR2 SNEGSKA (reference sequence). Trimming stripped 5 bases from V and 5 bases from J, with 12 bases between. DNA for the CDR3: TGCAGTGCTTTGGACAGAGTGTATGGCTACACCTTC. Protein: CSALDRVYGYTF.

This clonotype was detected only a few times. The chain is built from TRBV2 and TRBJ2-3; D remains unclear. The CDR3 has 13 amino acids. Trimming took off 8 bases at V and 1 base at J, with 10 bases between the two ends. Per germline, CDR1 SNHLY and CDR2 FYNNEI. The CDR3 coding sequence is TGTGCCAGCTTGCCTCGACGCACAGATACGCAGTATTTT. Its translation is CASLPRRTDTQYF.

This clonotype has a handful of counts. This rearrangement joins TRBV20-1 to TRBJ2-7; tentatively, D is TRBD1 (6 bases). The ends were cut back, 2 bases at V and 3 bases at J, with 11 bases in the middle. The CDR3 totals 13 residues. Germline V gene sequence: CDR1 DFQATT, CDR2 SNEGSKA (reference sequence). CDR3 sequence reads: CSARLGHLYEQYF. The CDR3 DNA reads as TGCAGTGCTAGATTGGGACATCTCTACGAGCAGTACTTC.

This clonotype was seen ten or more times. This chain links TRBV7-2 with TRBJ2-7, with a tentative D call TRBD2 (7 bases). The CDR3 extends over 15 amino acids. Germline CDR1 and CDR2: SGHTA and FQGNSA. Trimming took off 1 base at V and 3 bases at J, with 13 bases between the two ends. In DNA form, the CDR3 reads TGTGCCAGCAGCTTAGGTGACGGGGGGCTCTACGAGCAGTACTTC. Protein: CASSLGDGGLYEQYF.

The chain carries TRBV30 and TRBJ1-6; weak D call: TRBD1 (6 bases). Germline lookup yields CDR1 GTSNPN and CDR2 SVGIG (reference sequence). There are 15 residues in the CDR3. Between the trimmed V and J ends, which lost 6 bases and 0 bases, there was a span of 12 bases. Written as DNA, the CDR3 is TGTGCCTGCCCCACAGGGAGCTCCTATAATTCACCCCTCCACTTT. This encodes CACPTGSSYNSPLHF. The whole variable domain, remainder taken from reference TRBV30 and TRBJ1-6, is SQTIHQWPATLVQPVGSPLSLECTVEGTSNPNLYWYRQAAGRGLQLLFYSVGIGQISSEVPQNLSASRPQDRQFILSSKKLLLSDSGFYLCACPTGSSYNSPLHFGNGTRLTVT.

The chain recombines TRBV27 with TRBJ1-2; 8 positions agree with TRBD1. The CDR3 extends over 15 amino acids. Germline V gene sequence: CDR1 MNHEY, CDR2 SMNVEV (reference sequence). The junction had 8 bases not matched to a gene; V was cut back by 6 bases and J by 2 bases. CDR3 sequence: CASRGTGGANYGYTF. In DNA, the CDR3 is TGTGCCAGCAGGGGTACAGGGGGGGCGAACTATGGCTACACCTTC.

This clonotype was seen more than once but under ten times. The chain's CDR3 is CASSQDPTGRESPLHF. The CDR3, as DNA: TGTGCCAGCAGCCAAGATCCCACAGGGAGGGAATCACCCCTCCACTTT. The chain combines TRBV3-1 with TRBJ1-6; the D gene is possibly TRBD1 (6 bases). This CDR3 region has 16 residues. V lost 0 bases and J lost 10, with 16 bases in between. The germline V gene has CDR1 LGHDT and CDR2 YNNKEL (reference sequence).

There are many counts of this clonotype. This chain connects TRBV7-2 to TRBJ2-7, with 11 nucleotides matching TRBD1. Trimming removed 6 bases from V and 7 bases from J; junction bases left unmatched: 11. This CDR3 comprises 15 residues. Looked up from germline, CDR1 is SGHTA and CDR2 is FQGNSA. For the CDR3, the DNA is TGTGCCAGCAGAAAAACCGGGACAGGGGGAGGAGAGCAGTACTTC. It encodes CASRKTGTGGGEQYF.

The rearrangement uses TRBV7-7 and TRBJ2-2; 9 nucleotides agree with TRBD2. The CDR3 consists of 15 residues. Trimming removed 5 bases from V and 4 bases from J; junction bases left unmatched: 5. Germline-derived CDR1 and CDR2 are SSHAT and FNYEAQ (reference sequence). In DNA form, the CDR3 reads TGTGCCAGCAGCCTCAGCGGGGGGCCCACCGGGGAGCTGTTTTTT. It specifies CASSLSGGPTGELFF. The full variable domain, its missing parts supplied by reference TRBV7-7 and TRBJ2-2, is GAGVSQSPRYKVTKRGQDVTLRCDPISSHATLYWYQQALGQGPEFLTYFNYEAQPDKSGLPSDRFSAERPEGSISTLTIQRTEQRDSAMYRCASSLSGGPTGELFFGEGSRLTVL.

This clonotype occurred many times. The V gene is TRBV28, the J gene TRBJ2-3; TRBD2 matches 8 bases. The trim removed 4 bases at V and 1 base at J, leaving 7 bases unmatched. The CDR3 consists of 16 residues. Germline V gene lookup returns CDR1 MDHEN and CDR2 SYDVKM. The CDR3: CASSSLAGGRTDTQYF. The DNA for the CDR3 is TGTGCCAGCAGTTCTCTGGCGGGGGGCCGCACAGATACGCAGTATTTT.

The CDR3 nucleotides read TGTGCCAGTGGCGGCGGAACCTACGAGCAGTACTTC. Translated, it gives CASGGGTYEQYF. The chain has TRBV7-8 and TRBJ2-7; D call uncertain. With 9 bases removed from V and 2 bases from J, the gap between germline ends came to 11 bases. The CDR3 sequence is 12 residues long. Germline V gene lookup returns CDR1 SGHVS and CDR2 FQNEAQ.

With respect to this clonotype: The germline gene is not matched at one end of the junction; a read error may be the cause. This chain links TRBV20-1 with TRBJ1-5; weak D call: TRBD1 (5 bases). The CDR3 totals 15 residues. From germline, CDR1 is DFQATT and CDR2 SNEGSKA (reference sequence). CDR3: CSAREGGLRNHPQHF. Here the CDR3 DNA reads TGCAGTGCTAGAGAGGGGGGTCTTCGGAATCACCCCCAGCATTTT.

There are a few counts of this clonotype. This sequence joins TRBV6-1 and TRBJ2-7; a possible D gene is TRBD1 (5 bases). This CDR3 is 15 amino acids long. Germline CDR1 is MNHNS and CDR2 is SASEGT. Trimming cost V 4 bases and J 0 bases, with 13 bases left between them. CDR3 nucleotide sequence: TGTGCCAGCAGTGGGGTACAGGCACTCTCCTACGAGCAGTACTTC. Amino acids: CASSGVQALSYEQYF.

The chain recombines TRBV4-1 with TRBJ1-2; no definite D call. Germline V gene lookup returns CDR1 MGHRA and CDR2 YSYEKL. V gave up 0 bases and J gave up 12 bases, with 14 bases separating them. The CDR3 length is 13 residues. The CDR3 region has the DNA TGCGCCAGCAGCCAAGACGGAGATCCGGGTAACACCTTC. This gives the protein CASSQDGDPGNTF.

V is TRBV12-3 or TRBV12-4 and J is TRBJ1-1, with D uncertain. Between the trimmed V and J ends, which lost 6 bases and 1 base, there was a span of 12 bases. The CDR3 is 14 residues long. CDR3 DNA sequence: TGTGCCAGCAGCTTAACGAAAGGGAACACTGAAGCTTTCTTT. It encodes CASSLTKGNTEAFF.

CDR3 residues: CASSLEERQPQHF. The CDR3 nucleotides are TGTGCCAGCAGCTTAGAAGAACGTCAGCCCCAGCATTTT. The chain couples TRBV7-8 to TRBJ1-5; D gene uncertain. The V gene's germline CDR1 is SGHVS and CDR2 FQNEAQ. The V gene lost 1 base and the J gene lost 6 bases, with 7 bases spanning the gap. The length of the CDR3 is 13 residues.

This clonotype was counted a few times. The rearrangement uses TRBV5-1 and TRBJ2-2, with 7 bases fitting TRBD1. This CDR3 contains 15 residues. CDR1 is SGHRS, CDR2 YFSETQ, per germline. With 3 bases clipped from V and 6 bases from J, the junction kept 8 bases outside the gene matches. The CDR3 coding sequence is TGCGCCAGCAGCTCTCTCGACAGGGAATCCGGGGAGCTGTTTTTT. Protein: CASSSLDRESGELFF.